One T cell receptor beta chain is described in this entry. Antigen specificity is unknown. These data originate in a study of Graves' ophthalmopathy and Graves' hyperthyroidism. Study results and limitations: Blood also contained most of the expanded thyroid clonotypes above 0.001 frequency. Between ophthalmopathy and stable hyperthyroidism, a 13-signature model drew a separation with just over 85% sensitivity and 75% to 82% specificity.

Investigators amplified TCR beta CDR3 regions from RNA transcripts. Scientists carried out first-round RT-PCR using HTBI primers and then a second-round multiplex PCR. TCRdb independently ran MiXCR on the multiplex PCR reads; one entry per CDR3 protein. In the table there are about 740,000 distinct CDR3 sequences, 40% of which are singletons. Diagnosis was based on clinical symptoms, serum thyroxine, TRAb, thyroid ultrasound and orbital computed tomography. The authors used Ficoll-Paque density gradient centrifugation to separate PBMCs. The input was approximately 9.3 ml of fresh peripheral blood. The V end lost 6 bases, the J end lost 7 bases, and 18 bases lay between the germline ends. CDR1 and CDR2 (germline): SEHNR, FQNEAQ (reference sequence). The CDR3 consists of 14 residues.

The chain recombines TRBV7-9 with TRBJ1-1, with D uncertain. The clonotype was recovered from an adult man with Graves' ophthalmopathy. Input material: peripheral blood. The DNA of the CDR3 is TGTGCCAGCAGTTGGGCCCCGGGAAATAGTGAAGCTTTCTTT. Translating it yields CASSWAPGNSEAFF. The full variable domain, with the rest looked up from reference TRBV7-9 and TRBJ1-1, is DTGVSQNPRHKITKRGQNVTFRCDPISEHNRLYWYRQTLGQGPEFLTYFQNEAQLEKSRLLSDRFSAERPKGSFSTLEIQRTEQGDSAMYLCASSWAPGNSEAFFGQGTRLTVV.